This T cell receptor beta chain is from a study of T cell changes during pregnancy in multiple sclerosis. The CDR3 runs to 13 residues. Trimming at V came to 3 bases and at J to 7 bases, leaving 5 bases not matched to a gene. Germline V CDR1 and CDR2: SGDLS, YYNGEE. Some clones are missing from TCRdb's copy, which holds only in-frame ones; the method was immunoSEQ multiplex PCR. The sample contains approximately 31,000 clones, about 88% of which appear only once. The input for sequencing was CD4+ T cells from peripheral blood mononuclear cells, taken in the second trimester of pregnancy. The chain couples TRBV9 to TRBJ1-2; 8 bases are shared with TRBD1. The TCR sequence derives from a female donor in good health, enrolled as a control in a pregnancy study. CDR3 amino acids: CASSGTGLGGYTF. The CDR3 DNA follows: TGTGCCAGCAGCGGGACAGGGCTGGGTGGCTACACCTTC.